The 25 T cell receptor beta chains listed next were all sequenced from one sample in a study of T-cell reconstitution after alpha-beta-depleted transplantation in children. Unique molecular identifiers were used in preparing the TCRbeta library. Each CDR3 protein is one row after TCRdb ran MiXCR on the PCR reads. The sample lists fewer than 750,000 distinct CDR3 sequences, under 25% seen once, with roughly 15% in the top ten. This specimen consisted of PBMCs, mostly from graft donor cells, obtained 360 days after TCRalphabeta/CD19-depleted stem cell transplant. The source is a boy less than two years old who had a stem cell transplant for acute myeloid leukemia, so the T cells may come from the graft donor.

This clonotype was counted many times. The chain joins TRBV12-3 or TRBV12-4 to TRBJ2-7, with D perhaps being TRBD1 or TRBD2 (5 bases each). The CDR3 extends over 17 amino acids. With 2 bases removed from V and 3 bases from J, the gap between germline ends came to 20 bases. Written as DNA, the CDR3 is TGTGCCAGCAGTTTAAGGACCGGGACCTTAGGAGTCTACGAGCAGTACTTC. This sequence encodes CASSLRTGTLGVYEQYF.

The chain employs TRBV6-5 and TRBJ2-7; 9 positions agree with TRBD1. This CDR3 is 14 amino acids long. Germline assignment: CDR1 MNHEY and CDR2 SVGAGI. After removal of 5 bases from V and 5 bases from J, the junction contained 7 bases not matched to a gene. The CDR3 here is CASSHRGPLDEQYV. The CDR3 DNA reads as TGTGCCAGCAGTCACAGGGGGCCACTGGACGAGCAGTACGTC.

This clonotype was found a few times. The chain combines TRBV5-1 with TRBJ2-3; D might be TRBD2 (6 bases). CDR1 is SGHRS, CDR2 YFSETQ, per germline. This CDR3 is built from 13 residues. Trimming cost V 5 bases and J 2 bases, with 9 bases left between them. The CDR3 DNA is TGCGCCAGCAGATGGGGGGACACAGATACGCAGTATTTT. Protein: CASRWGDTDTQYF.

This clonotype has more than one count but fewer than ten. The chain couples TRBV24-1 to TRBJ2-1; a weak D match, TRBD2 (5 bases). The length of the CDR3 is 13 residues. Trimming pared 3 bases from V and 8 bases from J, leaving 10 bases between. Germline assignment: CDR1 KGHDR and CDR2 SFDVKD. The chain's CDR3 is CATSDPRRHEQFF. In DNA form, the CDR3 reads TGTGCCACCAGTGATCCGAGGAGGCATGAGCAGTTCTTC.

A note on this clonotype: This sequence may be a read error, since a much larger clone differs from it by one base. The chain is built from TRBV5-1 and TRBJ2-6, with unresolved D. This CDR3 contains 17 residues. Per germline, CDR1 SGHRS and CDR2 YFSETQ. The V gene lost 0 bases and the J gene lost 5 bases, with 15 bases spanning the gap. In DNA form, the CDR3 reads TGCGCCAGCAGCTTGGTGGCAGGAGTTGCTTGGGCCAACGTCCTGACTTTC. The encoded protein is CASSLVAGVAWANVLTF. Based on the CDR3 plus reference TRBV5-1 and TRBJ2-6, the full variable domain is KAGVTQTPRYLIKTRGQQVTLSCSPISGHRSVSWYQQTPGQGLQFLFEYFSETQRNKGNFPGRFSGRQFSNSRSEMNVSTLELGDSALYLCASSLVAGVAWANVLTFGAGSRLTVL.

The V gene is TRBV20-1, the J gene TRBJ1-2; no clear D. The CDR3 extends over 16 amino acids. Trimming took 2 bases from V and 5 from J, leaving 21 bases between them. CDR1 is DFQATT and CDR2 is SNEGSKA in the germline V gene (reference sequence). CDR3 residues: CSARNPSASGAYGYTF. The CDR3 nucleotides are TGCAGTGCTAGAAACCCCTCGGCGAGTGGAGCTTATGGCTACACCTTC.

This clonotype was seen once. The genes are TRBV11-2 and TRBJ2-2; D is uncertain. Germline CDR1 is SGHAT and CDR2 is FQNNGV. Trimming cost V 5 bases and J 8 bases, with 9 bases left between them. The CDR3 consists of 12 residues. The CDR3 is CASSLEEGELFF. As DNA, the CDR3 is TGTGCCAGCAGCCTGGAAGAGGGGGAGCTGTTTTTT.

The V gene is TRBV7-2, the J gene TRBJ2-3, with D unresolved. Trimming cost V 3 bases and J 7 bases, with 5 bases left between them. The CDR3 runs to 11 residues. CDR1 SGHTA and CDR2 FQGNSA come from the germline V gene. CDR3: CASSLSHTQYF. Written as DNA, the CDR3 is TGTGCCAGCAGCTTGTCCCATACGCAGTATTTT.

V and J are TRBV12-3 or TRBV12-4 and TRBJ2-1; a weak D match, TRBD1 (5 bases). The CDR3 consists of 14 residues. Trimming left V 3 bases short and J 5 bases short, with 11 bases between. In DNA, the CDR3 is TGTGCCAGCAGTTTCATAAGACAGAACAATGAGCAGTTCTTC. This sequence encodes CASSFIRQNNEQFF.

The chain has TRBV10-2 and TRBJ2-7, with 7 bases matching TRBD1. Germline V CDR1 and CDR2: WSHSY, SAAADI. The V segment lost 0 bases and the J segment 1 base; nucleotides outside the gene matches: 3. The CDR3 totals 15 residues. CDR3: CASSESADRSYEQYV. The CDR3 DNA follows: TGCGCCAGCAGTGAGTCGGCGGACAGGTCCTACGAGCAGTACGTC.

This chain links TRBV10-2 with TRBJ2-7, with 11 bases that match TRBD1. The CDR3 is 13 amino acids. Trimming removed 6 bases from V and 7 bases from J; junction bases left unmatched: 5. The germline CDR1 and CDR2 sequences are WSHSY and SAAADI. DNA for the CDR3: TGCGCCAGCAGAGGACAGGGGGCGATAGAGCAGTACGTC. Encoded protein: CASRGQGAIEQYV.

This clonotype turned up a few times. The V gene is TRBV20-1, the J gene TRBJ2-7; 9 nucleotides line up with TRBD2. The CDR3 extends over 14 amino acids. V was pared by 6 bases and J by 7 bases, with 13 bases of the junction left unmatched. Germline V CDR1 and CDR2: DFQATT, SNEGSKA (reference sequence). The CDR3 loop is CSARRASGVWEQYF. CDR3 nucleotide sequence: TGCAGTGCCAGGCGGGCTAGCGGGGTATGGGAGCAGTACTTC.

This clonotype was counted only a few times. This chain uses TRBV12-3 or TRBV12-4 with TRBJ1-2; 7 nucleotides match TRBD1. The CDR3 loop spans 14 amino acids. Losses at the gene ends were 8 bases for V and 4 bases for J; bases not matched to a gene: 10. DNA of the CDR3: TGTGCCAGCGTTGGGACTTGGGACAGCTATGGCTACACCTTC. This encodes CASVGTWDSYGYTF.

The sample holds a few counts of this clonotype. This chain links TRBV10-2 with TRBJ2-3; 9 nucleotides align to TRBD2. This CDR3 is 15 amino acids long. Trimming at V came to 5 bases and at J to 1 base, leaving 4 bases not matched to a gene. The germline gives CDR1 WSHSY, CDR2 SAAADI. The CDR3 is CASSTAGGRTDTQYF. DNA for the CDR3: TGCGCCAGCAGTACGGCGGGGGGGCGCACAGATACGCAGTATTTT.

This clonotype was observed a handful of times. The chain joins TRBV12-3 or TRBV12-4 to TRBJ2-3, with no clear D. The ends were cut back, 4 bases at V and 8 bases at J, with 10 bases in the middle. The CDR3 length is 12 residues. The CDR3 loop is CASSSAPGTQYF. CDR3 in DNA: TGTGCCAGCAGTTCCGCGCCGGGTACGCAGTATTTT.

This clonotype appeared a few times. CDR3: CSARDLASGVGTEAFF. The CDR3 nucleotides are TGCAGTGCTAGAGATCTGGCTTCGGGGGTTGGTACTGAAGCTTTCTTT. This chain connects TRBV20-1 to TRBJ1-1; possible D gene TRBD1, 5 bases. Trimming took 0 bases from V and 5 from J, leaving 19 bases between them. CDR3 size: 16 residues. Germline lookup yields CDR1 DFQATT and CDR2 SNEGSKA (reference sequence).

This clonotype was recorded a few times. The chain joins TRBV6-1 to TRBJ1-1, with D possibly matching TRBD1 (5 bases). The germline gives CDR1 MNHNS, CDR2 SASEGT. The V gene lost 8 bases and the J gene lost 3 bases, with 13 bases spanning the gap. The CDR3 consists of 13 residues. CDR3 sequence reads: CASGKGRDTEAFF. CDR3 nucleotide sequence: TGTGCCAGCGGGAAGGGGCGTGACACTGAAGCTTTCTTT.

V usage is TRBV10-3 and J usage is TRBJ2-7, with D perhaps TRBD1 or TRBD2 (5 bases each). The CDR3 is 12 residues long. Germline V gene lookup returns CDR1 ENHRY and CDR2 SYGVKD. The CDR3 nucleotides read TGTGCCAGCAGTGCCGGGACCGAACTTCTTACGGTC. This codes for CASSAGTELLTV.

This clonotype was recorded a few times. The chain uses TRBV20-1 and TRBJ2-1; TRBD2 matches at 8 bases. Germline V CDR1 and CDR2: DFQATT, SNEGSKA (reference sequence). V shed 3 bases, J shed 3 bases, and the junction held 7 bases outside the gene matches. This CDR3 is built from 15 residues. CDR3 DNA sequence: TGCAGTGCTAGTCTGGCGGGGGGTAGCTACAATGAGCAGTTCTTC. It codes for CSASLAGGSYNEQFF.

V gene TRBV20-1 combines with J gene TRBJ2-3; 13 nucleotides agree with TRBD2. The CDR3 has 17 amino acids. J gave up 3 bases and V 2 bases, and 8 bases lay outside the gene matches. CDR1 and CDR2 from the germline V gene are DFQATT and SNEGSKA (reference sequence). The CDR3 reads CSARPWTSGGWTDTQYF. CDR3 in DNA: TGCAGTGCTAGACCATGGACTAGCGGGGGCTGGACAGATACGCAGTATTTT.

The chain carries TRBV27 and TRBJ2-1; TRBD1 matches at 9 bases. Germline V gives CDR1 MNHEY, CDR2 SMNVEV (reference sequence). The CDR3 runs 17 residues. With 5 bases clipped from V and 1 base from J, the junction kept 9 bases outside the gene matches. CDR3 nucleotide sequence: TGTGCCAGCAGTCCAACCGGGACAGGGCTTTCCTACAATGAGCAGTTCTTC. It encodes CASSPTGTGLSYNEQFF.

This clonotype was seen a handful of times. This chain joins TRBV20-1 and TRBJ2-7, with 7 nucleotides matching TRBD1. V shed 1 base and J 2 bases; nucleotides not matched to a gene: 8. CDR1 and CDR2 (germline): DFQATT, SNEGSKA (reference sequence). The CDR3 spans 15 residues. CDR3: CSARGLQGSPYEQYF. The CDR3 nucleotides read TGCAGTGCTAGAGGCCTACAGGGGTCCCCCTACGAGCAGTACTTC.

This clonotype showed up many times. The chain combines TRBV6-6 with TRBJ2-1, with D maybe TRBD2 (5 bases). The V gene's germline CDR1 is MNHNY and CDR2 SVGAGI (reference sequence). Between the trimmed V and J ends, which lost 8 bases and 5 bases, there was a span of 10 bases. The CDR3 is 12 residues long. In DNA form, the CDR3 reads TGTGCCAGCGACCACGGGGACAATGAGCAGTTCTTC. Translating gives CASDHGDNEQFF.

This clonotype came up many times. This chain connects TRBV30 to TRBJ1-5, with D maybe TRBD1 (5 bases). The CDR3 has 14 residues. Germline CDR1 GTSNPN, CDR2 SVGIG (reference sequence). Trimming removed 0 bases at V and 0 bases at J, with 6 bases between. CDR3 DNA sequence: TGTGCCTGGAGTGTACAGGATAGCAATCAGCCCCAGCATTTT. Amino acids: CAWSVQDSNQPQHF.

The chain couples TRBV29-1 to TRBJ2-1; D is undetermined. The CDR3 loop spans 14 amino acids. V lost 7 bases and J lost 0, with 13 bases in between. CDR1 and CDR2 (germline): SQVTM, ANQGSEA. CDR3 in DNA: TGCAGCGGTGGTACCTTCTACTCCTACAATGAGCAGTTCTTC. It translates to CSGGTFYSYNEQFF.